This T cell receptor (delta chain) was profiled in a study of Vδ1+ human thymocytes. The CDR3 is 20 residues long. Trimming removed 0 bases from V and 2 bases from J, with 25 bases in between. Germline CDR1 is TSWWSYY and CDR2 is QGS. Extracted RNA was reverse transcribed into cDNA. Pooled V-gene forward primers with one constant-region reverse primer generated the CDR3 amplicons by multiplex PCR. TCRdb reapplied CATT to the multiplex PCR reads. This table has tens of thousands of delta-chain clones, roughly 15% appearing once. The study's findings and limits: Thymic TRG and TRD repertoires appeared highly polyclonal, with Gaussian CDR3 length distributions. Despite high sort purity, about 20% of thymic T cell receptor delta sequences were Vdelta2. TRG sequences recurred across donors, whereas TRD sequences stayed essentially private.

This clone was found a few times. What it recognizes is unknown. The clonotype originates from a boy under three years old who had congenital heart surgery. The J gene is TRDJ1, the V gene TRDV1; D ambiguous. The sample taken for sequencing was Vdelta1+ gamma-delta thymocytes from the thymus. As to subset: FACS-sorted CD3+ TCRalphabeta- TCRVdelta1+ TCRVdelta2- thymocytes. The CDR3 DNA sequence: TGTGCTCTTGGGGAACTGGTTCCGGTTTATGGGCACGCGTGGACCGATAAACTCATCTTT. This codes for CALGELVPVYGHAWTDKLIF.